The sequence of this T cell receptor (beta chain) was determined in a study of long-term antiretroviral therapy in people with HIV. Overall study results and limits: Drawn between the mid-2000s and the late 2010s, the blood was possibly obtained under older ART regimens. Pre-ART clonal expansion yielded clones that dominated the repertoire at all time points.

Germline loops: CDR1 SGHTA, CDR2 FQGNSA. The CDR3 has 15 amino acids. V shed 5 bases and J 6 bases; nucleotides not matched to a gene: 10. For this clone: Its antigen is not identified.

An immunoSEQ assay, version v3.0, was performed at survey level. Sequencing aimed at roughly 40,000-55,000 T-cell genomes per sample. The table came from immunoSEQ multiplex PCR; TCRdb's copy has only in-frame clones and leaves some out. The sample yields 20,000 to 30,000 clones, roughly 85% seen once. Material: unsorted PBMCs, obtained 2.3 years after starting antiretroviral therapy. The receptor was isolated from a man aged 35 to 55 with HIV. The chain combines TRBV7-2 with TRBJ1-3; 7 bases are a match to TRBD1. The CDR3 reads CASSPGDRVENTIYF. The CDR3 DNA follows: TGTGCCAGCAGCCCCGGAGACAGGGTTGAAAACACCATATATTTT.